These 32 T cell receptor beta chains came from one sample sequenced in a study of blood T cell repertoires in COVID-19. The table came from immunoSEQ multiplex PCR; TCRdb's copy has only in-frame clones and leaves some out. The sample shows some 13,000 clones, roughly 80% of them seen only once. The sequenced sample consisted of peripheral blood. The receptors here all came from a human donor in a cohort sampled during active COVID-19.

The CDR3 DNA reads as TGTGCCAGTAGTATTAACAGGGGGTACACTGAAGCTTTCTTT. This translates into CASSINRGYTEAFF. The gene calls are TRBV19 and TRBJ1-1, with 8 bases matching TRBD1. Germline loops: CDR1 LNHDA, CDR2 SQIVND (reference sequence). The CDR3 extends over 14 amino acids. The V and J ends lost 3 bases and 3 bases, in that order; junction bases with no gene match: 3.

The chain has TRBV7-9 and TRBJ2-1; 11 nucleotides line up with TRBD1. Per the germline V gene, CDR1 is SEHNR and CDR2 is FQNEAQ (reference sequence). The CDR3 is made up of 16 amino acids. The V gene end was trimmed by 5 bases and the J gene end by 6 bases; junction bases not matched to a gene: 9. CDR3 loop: CASSRRGTGGLNEQFF. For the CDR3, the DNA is TGTGCCAGCAGCCGGAGGGGGACAGGGGGTCTCAATGAGCAGTTCTTC. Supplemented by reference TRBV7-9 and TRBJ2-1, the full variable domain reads DTGVSQNPRHKITKRGQNVTFRCDPISEHNRLYWYRQTLGQGPEFLTYFQNEAQLEKSRLLSDRFSAERPKGSFSTLEIQRTEQGDSAMYLCASSRRGTGGLNEQFFGPGTRLTVL.

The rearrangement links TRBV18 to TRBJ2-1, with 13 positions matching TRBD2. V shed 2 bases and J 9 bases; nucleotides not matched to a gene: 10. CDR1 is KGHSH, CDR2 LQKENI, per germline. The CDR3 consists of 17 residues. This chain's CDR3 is CASSPKGLAGATAEQFF. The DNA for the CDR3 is TGTGCCAGCTCACCAAAAGGACTAGCGGGGGCTACGGCTGAGCAGTTCTTC.

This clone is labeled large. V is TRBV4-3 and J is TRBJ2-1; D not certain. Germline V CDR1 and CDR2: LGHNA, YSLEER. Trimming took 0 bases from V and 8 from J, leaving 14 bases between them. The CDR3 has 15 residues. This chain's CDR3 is CASSQETIGIDEQFF. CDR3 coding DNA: TGCGCCAGCAGCCAAGAGACAATCGGAATCGATGAGCAGTTCTTC.

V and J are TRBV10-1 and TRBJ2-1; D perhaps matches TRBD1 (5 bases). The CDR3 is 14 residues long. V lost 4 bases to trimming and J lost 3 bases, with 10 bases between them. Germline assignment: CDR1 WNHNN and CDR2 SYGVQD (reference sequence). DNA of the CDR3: TGCGCCAGCAGTGGTAGGGGCTTCTACAATGAGCAGTTCTTC. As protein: CASSGRGFYNEQFF.

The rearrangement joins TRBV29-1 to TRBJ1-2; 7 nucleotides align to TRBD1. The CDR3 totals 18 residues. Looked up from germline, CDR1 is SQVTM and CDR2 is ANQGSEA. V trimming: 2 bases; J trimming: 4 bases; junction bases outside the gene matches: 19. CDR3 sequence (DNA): TGCAGCGTTGAACAAGGATCGGGCGTAGGGCAGGGGGGCTATGGCTACACCTTC. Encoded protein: CSVEQGSGVGQGGYGYTF.

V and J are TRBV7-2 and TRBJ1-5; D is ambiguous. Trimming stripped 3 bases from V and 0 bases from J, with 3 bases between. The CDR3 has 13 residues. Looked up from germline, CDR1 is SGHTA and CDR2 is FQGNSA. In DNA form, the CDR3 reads TGTGCCAGCAGCTTCTATAGCAATCAGCCCCAGCATTTT. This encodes CASSFYSNQPQHF.

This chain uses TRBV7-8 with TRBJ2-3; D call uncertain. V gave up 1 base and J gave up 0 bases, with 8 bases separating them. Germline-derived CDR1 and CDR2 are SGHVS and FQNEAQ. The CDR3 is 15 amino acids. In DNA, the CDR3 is TGTGCCAGCAGCTTAGGGCACGGGAGCACAGATACGCAGTATTTT. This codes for CASSLGHGSTDTQYF.

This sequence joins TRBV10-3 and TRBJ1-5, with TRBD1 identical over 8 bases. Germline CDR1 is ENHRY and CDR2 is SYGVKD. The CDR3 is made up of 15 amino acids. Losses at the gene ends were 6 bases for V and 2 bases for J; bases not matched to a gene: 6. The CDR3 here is CAISKTGDGNQPQHF. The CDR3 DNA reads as TGTGCCATCAGCAAGACAGGGGACGGCAATCAGCCCCAGCATTTT.

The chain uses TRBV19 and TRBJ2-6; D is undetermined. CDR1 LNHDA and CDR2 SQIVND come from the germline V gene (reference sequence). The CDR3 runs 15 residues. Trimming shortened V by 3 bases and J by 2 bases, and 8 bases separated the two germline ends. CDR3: CASSIRYTGANVLTF. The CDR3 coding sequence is TGTGCCAGTAGTATTCGGTATACTGGGGCCAACGTCCTGACTTTC.

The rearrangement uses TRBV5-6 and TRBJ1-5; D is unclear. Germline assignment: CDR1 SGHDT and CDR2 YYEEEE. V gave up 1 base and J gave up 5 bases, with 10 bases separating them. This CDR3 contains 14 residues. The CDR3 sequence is CASSLNAGDQPQHF. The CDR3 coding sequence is TGTGCCAGCAGCTTGAATGCAGGCGATCAGCCCCAGCATTTT.

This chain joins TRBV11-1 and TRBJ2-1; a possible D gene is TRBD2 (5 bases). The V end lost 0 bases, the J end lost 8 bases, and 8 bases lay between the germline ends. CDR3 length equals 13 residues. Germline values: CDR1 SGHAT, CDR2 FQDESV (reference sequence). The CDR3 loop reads CASSLAIGDEQFF. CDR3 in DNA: TGTGCCAGCAGCTTAGCAATCGGGGATGAGCAGTTCTTC.

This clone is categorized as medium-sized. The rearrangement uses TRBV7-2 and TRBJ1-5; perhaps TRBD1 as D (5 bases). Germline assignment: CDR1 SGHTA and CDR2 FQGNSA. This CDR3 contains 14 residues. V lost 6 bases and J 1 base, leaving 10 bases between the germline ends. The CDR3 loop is CASSPTGSNQPQHF. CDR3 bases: TGTGCCAGCAGTCCAACAGGAAGCAATCAGCCCCAGCATTTT. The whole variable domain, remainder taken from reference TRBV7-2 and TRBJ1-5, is GAGVSQSPSNKVTEKGKDVELRCDPISGHTALYWYRQSLGQGLEFLIYFQGNSAPDKSGLPSDRFSAERTGGSVSTLTIQRTQQEDSAVYLCASSPTGSNQPQHFGDGTRLSIL.

The CDR3 is CASSFVSGSLTDTQYF. The CDR3 DNA is TGTGCCAGCAGCTTCGTTAGCGGGAGCCTCACAGATACGCAGTATTTT. The chain uses TRBV11-3 and TRBJ2-3; 9 bases align to TRBD2. The trim removed 3 bases at V and 2 bases at J, leaving 6 bases unmatched. The CDR3 consists of 16 residues. The germline CDR1 and CDR2 sequences are SGHNT and YENEEA. The entire variable domain, with the rest obtained from reference TRBV11-3 and TRBJ2-3, is as follows: EAGVVQSPRYKIIEKKQPVAFWCNPISGHNTLYWYLQNLGQGPELLIRYENEEAVDDSQLPKDRFSAERLKGVDSTLKIQPAELGDSAVYLCASSFVSGSLTDTQYFGPGTRLTVL.

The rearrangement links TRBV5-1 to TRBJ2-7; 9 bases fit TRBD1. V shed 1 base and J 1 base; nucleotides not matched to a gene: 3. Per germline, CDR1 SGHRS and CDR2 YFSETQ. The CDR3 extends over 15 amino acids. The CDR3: CASSLTGGASYEQYF. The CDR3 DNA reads TGCGCCAGCAGCTTGACAGGGGGCGCATCCTACGAGCAGTACTTC.

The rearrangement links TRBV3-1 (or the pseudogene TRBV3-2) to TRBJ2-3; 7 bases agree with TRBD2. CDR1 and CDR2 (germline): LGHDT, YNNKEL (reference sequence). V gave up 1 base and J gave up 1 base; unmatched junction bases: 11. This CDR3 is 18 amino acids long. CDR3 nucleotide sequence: TGTGCCAGCAGCCAAGGGATAGAGGGCGGGAGTGGCACAGATACGCAGTATTTT. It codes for CASSQGIEGGSGTDTQYF.

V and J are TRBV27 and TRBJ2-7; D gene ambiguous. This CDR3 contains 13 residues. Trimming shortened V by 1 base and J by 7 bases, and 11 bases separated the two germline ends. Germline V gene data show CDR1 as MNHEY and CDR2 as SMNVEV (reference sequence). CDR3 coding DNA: TGTGCCAGCAGTTTATACCCCCCTACGGAGCAGTACTTC. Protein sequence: CASSLYPPTEQYF.

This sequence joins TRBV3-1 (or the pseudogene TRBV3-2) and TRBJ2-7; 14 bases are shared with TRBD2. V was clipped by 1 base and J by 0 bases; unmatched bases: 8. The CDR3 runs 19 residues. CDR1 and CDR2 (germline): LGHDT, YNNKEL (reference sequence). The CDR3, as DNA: TGTGCCAGCAGCCAAGGGGGACTAGCGGGAGAAGGGAGCTCCTACGAGCAGTACTTC. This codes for CASSQGGLAGEGSSYEQYF.

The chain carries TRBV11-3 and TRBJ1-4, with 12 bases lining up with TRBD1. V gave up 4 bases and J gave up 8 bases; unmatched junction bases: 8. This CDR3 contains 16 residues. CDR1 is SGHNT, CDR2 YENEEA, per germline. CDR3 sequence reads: CASSSGQGAQGEKLFF. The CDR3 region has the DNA TGTGCCAGCAGCTCGGGACAGGGGGCGCAGGGAGAAAAACTGTTTTTT.

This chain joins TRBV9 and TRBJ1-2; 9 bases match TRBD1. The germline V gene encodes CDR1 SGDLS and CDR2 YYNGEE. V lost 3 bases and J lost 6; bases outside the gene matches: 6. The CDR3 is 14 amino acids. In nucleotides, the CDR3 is TGTGCCAGCAGCGACGACGGGACAGGGAATGGCTACACCTTC. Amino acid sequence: CASSDDGTGNGYTF. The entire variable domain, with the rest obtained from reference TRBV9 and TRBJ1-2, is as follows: DSGVTQTPKHLITATGQRVTLRCSPRSGDLSVYWYQQSLDQGLQFLIQYYNGEERAKGNILERFSAQQFPDLHSELNLSSLELGDSALYFCASSDDGTGNGYTFGSGTRLTVV.

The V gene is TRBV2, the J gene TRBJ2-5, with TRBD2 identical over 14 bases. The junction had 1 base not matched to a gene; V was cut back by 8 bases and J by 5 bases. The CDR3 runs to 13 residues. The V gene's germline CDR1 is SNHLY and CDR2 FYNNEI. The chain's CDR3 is CASGLAGGETQYF. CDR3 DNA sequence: TGTGCCAGCGGACTAGCGGGAGGCGAGACCCAGTACTTC.

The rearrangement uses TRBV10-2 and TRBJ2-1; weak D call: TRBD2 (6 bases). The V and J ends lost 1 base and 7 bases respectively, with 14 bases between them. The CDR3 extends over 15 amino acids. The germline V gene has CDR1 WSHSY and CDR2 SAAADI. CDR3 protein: CASSEYSGTQNEQFF. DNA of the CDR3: TGCGCCAGCAGTGAGTATTCCGGGACTCAAAATGAGCAGTTCTTC.

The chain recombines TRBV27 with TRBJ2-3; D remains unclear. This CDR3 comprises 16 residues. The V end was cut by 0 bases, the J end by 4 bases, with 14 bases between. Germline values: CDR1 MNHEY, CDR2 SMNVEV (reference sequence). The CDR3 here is CASSLSAVGFADTQYF. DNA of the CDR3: TGTGCCAGCAGTTTATCTGCGGTCGGGTTTGCAGATACGCAGTATTTT.

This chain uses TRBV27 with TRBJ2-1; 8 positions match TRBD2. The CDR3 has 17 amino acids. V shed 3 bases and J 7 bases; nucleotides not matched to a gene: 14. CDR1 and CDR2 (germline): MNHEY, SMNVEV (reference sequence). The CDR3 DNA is TGTGCCAGCAGTTTCTATTCCCCCGGGACTAGTGAGAATGAGCAGTTCTTC. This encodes CASSFYSPGTSENEQFF.

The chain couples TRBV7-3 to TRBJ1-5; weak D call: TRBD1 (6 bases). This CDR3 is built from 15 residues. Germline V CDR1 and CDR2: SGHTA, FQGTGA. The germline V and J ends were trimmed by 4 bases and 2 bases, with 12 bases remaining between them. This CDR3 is CASSSWGGRNQPQHF. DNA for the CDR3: TGTGCCAGCAGCTCGTGGGGGGGCCGCAATCAGCCCCAGCATTTT. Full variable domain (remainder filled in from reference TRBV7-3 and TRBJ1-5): GAGVSQTPSNKVTEKGKYVELRCDPISGHTALYWYRQSLGQGPEFLIYFQGTGAADDSGLPNDRFFAVRPEGSVSTLKIQRTERGDSAVYLCASSSWGGRNQPQHFGDGTRLSIL.

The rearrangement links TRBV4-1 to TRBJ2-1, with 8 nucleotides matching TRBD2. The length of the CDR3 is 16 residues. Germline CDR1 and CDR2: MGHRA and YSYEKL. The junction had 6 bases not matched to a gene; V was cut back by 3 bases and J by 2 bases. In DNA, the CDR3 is TGCGCCAGCAGCCACAGACGGGAGGGCCCCTACAATGAGCAGTTCTTC. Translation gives CASSHRREGPYNEQFF.

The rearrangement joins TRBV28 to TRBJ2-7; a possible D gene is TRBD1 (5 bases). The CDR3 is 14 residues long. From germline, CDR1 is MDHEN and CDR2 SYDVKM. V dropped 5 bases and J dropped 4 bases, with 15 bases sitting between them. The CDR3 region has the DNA TGTGCCAGCAGTAGACCCCAGGGTCGGTACGAGCAGTACTTC. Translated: CASSRPQGRYEQYF.

The chain's CDR3 is CASSYSGGSFNTQYF. CDR3 sequence (DNA): TGTGCCAGCAGTTACTCTGGCGGGAGCTTTAATACGCAGTATTTT. This sequence joins TRBV6-2 or TRBV6-3 and TRBJ2-3, with 7 bases matching TRBD2. J lost 7 bases, V lost 0 bases, and 7 bases had no gene match. Germline V CDR1 and CDR2: MNHEY, SVGEGT. This CDR3 is 15 amino acids long.

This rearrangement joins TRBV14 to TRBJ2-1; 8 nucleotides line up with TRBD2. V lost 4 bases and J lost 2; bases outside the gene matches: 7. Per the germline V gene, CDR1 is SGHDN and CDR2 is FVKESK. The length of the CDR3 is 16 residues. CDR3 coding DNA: TGTGCCAGCAGCCCCAGGACTAGCCAAACCTACAATGAGCAGTTCTTC. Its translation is CASSPRTSQTYNEQFF.

CDR3 nucleotide sequence: TGCGCCAGCAGCTTGGGCCAGGACTACTCCTACGAGCAGTACTTC. It encodes CASSLGQDYSYEQYF. The chain recombines TRBV5-1 with TRBJ2-7; perhaps TRBD2 as D (6 bases). The germline V gene has CDR1 SGHRS and CDR2 YFSETQ. The CDR3 totals 15 residues. V lost 0 bases and J 0 bases, leaving 10 bases between the germline ends.

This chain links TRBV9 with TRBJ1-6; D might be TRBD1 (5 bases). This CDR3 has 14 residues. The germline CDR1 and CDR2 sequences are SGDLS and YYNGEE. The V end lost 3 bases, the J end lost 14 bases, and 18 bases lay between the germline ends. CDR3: CASSAGPPGGTLHF. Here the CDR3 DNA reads TGTGCCAGCAGCGCCGGGCCCCCCGGGGGTACCCTCCACTTT.

This chain's CDR3 is CASRAGEVSGNTIYF. In DNA form, the CDR3 reads TGTGCCAGCAGGGCCGGCGAGGTCTCTGGAAACACCATATATTTT. The rearrangement joins TRBV5-5 to TRBJ1-3, with D hard to call. Germline-derived CDR1 and CDR2 are SGHKS and YYEKEE (reference sequence). The length of the CDR3 is 15 residues. Trimming left V 5 bases short and J 0 bases short, with 12 bases between.